One and the same sample provided the 20 T cell receptor beta chains below, sequenced in a study of T cell repertoires in MIS-A myocarditis. Some clones are missing from TCRdb's copy, which holds only in-frame ones; the method was immunoSEQ multiplex PCR. This table holds 14,000 to 15,000 clones, 70% to 75% found once. What was sequenced was left ventricle heart tissue obtained at autopsy. The receptors stem from a man younger than 35 with fulminant myocarditis from multisystem inflammatory syndrome in adults (MIS-A) after COVID-19.

The chain recombines TRBV5-5 with TRBJ2-1; the D is unclear. Trimming left V 0 bases short and J 0 bases short, with 13 bases between. Germline V gene sequence: CDR1 SGHKS, CDR2 YYEKEE (reference sequence). The CDR3 extends over 17 amino acids. The CDR3 protein is CASSLDPRPSSYNEQFF. The CDR3 DNA follows: TGTGCCAGCAGCTTGGACCCCCGTCCCAGCTCCTACAATGAGCAGTTCTTC.

This chain connects TRBV6-5 to TRBJ2-2, with D maybe TRBD2 (5 bases). Per the germline V gene, CDR1 is MNHEY and CDR2 is SVGAGI. V was cut by 2 bases and J by 3 bases, with 13 bases left in between. The CDR3 spans 16 residues. Here the CDR3 DNA reads TGTGCCAGCAGTTACGTGGTCGGGGAGCACACCGGGGAGCTGTTTTTT. Translated: CASSYVVGEHTGELFF.

V gene TRBV19 combines with J gene TRBJ1-6, with 7 bases fitting TRBD1. Trimming at V came to 9 bases and at J to 9 bases, leaving 11 bases not matched to a gene. From germline, CDR1 is LNHDA and CDR2 SQIVND (reference sequence). The CDR3 length is 14 residues. As DNA, the CDR3 is TGTGCCAGCGGGACGGGACAGATGGGTTCACCCCTCCACTTT. Translated: CASGTGQMGSPLHF.

The chain is built from TRBV9 and TRBJ2-5, with D possibly being TRBD1 or TRBD2 (6 bases each). This CDR3 spans 16 amino acids. Per the germline V gene, CDR1 is SGDLS and CDR2 is YYNGEE. V shed 4 bases and J shed 2 bases, with 18 bases lying between them. The DNA for the CDR3 is TGTGCCAGCAGCCCTTCGGGCTGGGGGGCACAAGAGACCCAGTACTTC. Residues: CASSPSGWGAQETQYF.

This clone was counted only a few times. The chain recombines TRBV29-1 with TRBJ1-1; D is possibly TRBD1 (6 bases). The germline V and J ends were trimmed by 7 bases and 0 bases, with 18 bases remaining between them. The germline CDR1 and CDR2 sequences are SQVTM and ANQGSEA. The CDR3 is 15 residues long. This chain's CDR3 is CSAAQGWGMNTEAFF. CDR3 in DNA: TGCAGCGCTGCACAGGGATGGGGTATGAACACTGAAGCTTTCTTT.

CDR3 amino acids: CASSQDGTVSYNEQFF. The CDR3 DNA sequence: TGCGCCAGCAGCCAAGACGGAACCGTCTCCTACAATGAGCAGTTCTTC. J is TRBJ2-1 and V is TRBV4-3, with D uncertain. This CDR3 is 16 amino acids long. Germline lookup yields CDR1 LGHNA and CDR2 YSLEER. Trimming removed 0 bases at V and 0 bases at J, with 9 bases between.

In its sample, this clone was seen a few times. This chain links TRBV4-3 with TRBJ2-1; possible D gene TRBD1, 6 bases. V lost 4 bases and J lost 7, with 17 bases in between. Germline V CDR1 and CDR2: LGHNA, YSLEER. This CDR3 is 15 amino acids long. The CDR3 DNA reads as TGCGCCAGCAGCCTTTCGTGGTTAGGGGGAAATGAGCAGTTCTTC. Amino acid sequence: CASSLSWLGGNEQFF.

This sequence joins TRBV5-1 and TRBJ2-7; D gene unclear. V lost 4 bases, J lost 3 bases, and 5 bases lay in between. CDR3 length equals 11 residues. Germline V CDR1 and CDR2: SGHRS, YFSETQ. This chain's CDR3 is CASSTYYEQYF. CDR3 sequence (DNA): TGCGCCAGCAGCACTTACTACGAGCAGTACTTC.

This rearrangement joins TRBV19 to TRBJ2-5, with D perhaps matching TRBD1 (5 bases). The CDR3 runs to 13 residues. Trimming took off 7 bases at V and 0 bases at J, with 9 bases between the two ends. Germline V gives CDR1 LNHDA, CDR2 SQIVND (reference sequence). CDR3 nucleotides: TGTGCCAGTAAGGGGCAGTACCAAGAGACCCAGTACTTC. This gives the protein CASKGQYQETQYF.

This clone has just one count. The rearrangement joins TRBV7-2 to TRBJ2-3, with TRBD2 matching 7 bases. The CDR3 runs to 17 residues. V shed 1 base and J 0 bases; nucleotides not matched to a gene: 7. The V gene's germline CDR1 is SGHTA and CDR2 FQGNSA. The CDR3 nucleotides read TGTGCCAGCAGCTTAGTGGGGGGGGTTTATAGCACAGATACGCAGTATTTT. This sequence encodes CASSLVGGVYSTDTQYF.

This chain connects TRBV6-5 to TRBJ1-1, with D possibly being TRBD1 (5 bases). Per germline, CDR1 MNHEY and CDR2 SVGAGI. V was trimmed by 8 bases and J by 2 bases, leaving 12 bases between them. There are 13 residues in the CDR3. In DNA form, the CDR3 reads TGTGCCAGCCGACGGACATACAACACTGAAGCTTTCTTT. Amino acids: CASRRTYNTEAFF.

This clone was detected once. This chain connects TRBV9 to TRBJ1-3; D is uncertain. Trimming cost V 4 bases and J 0 bases, with 11 bases left between them. In germline, CDR1 is SGDLS, CDR2 YYNGEE. The CDR3 consists of 15 residues. CDR3 DNA sequence: TGTGCCAGCAGCCGCAGGCGAGACTCTGGAAACACCATATATTTT. Residues: CASSRRRDSGNTIYF.

This clone has more than one count but fewer than ten. The V gene is TRBV4-1, the J gene TRBJ2-1, with TRBD1 as a possible D gene (6 bases). Per the germline V gene, CDR1 is MGHRA and CDR2 is YSYEKL. The CDR3 contains 16 residues. With 4 bases removed from V and 0 bases from J, the gap between germline ends came to 13 bases. CDR3 nucleotides: TGCGCCAGCAGCCTTCATCAGGGGAGCTCCTACAATGAGCAGTTCTTC. Translating gives CASSLHQGSSYNEQFF.

The chain carries TRBV6-5 and TRBJ1-1; D call uncertain. The germline CDR1 and CDR2 sequences are MNHEY and SVGAGI. The CDR3 covers 12 residues. V was shortened by 8 bases and J by 0 bases, with 7 bases between the two germline ends. CDR3 amino acids: CASGNMNTEAFF. The CDR3 bases are TGTGCCAGCGGAAACATGAACACTGAAGCTTTCTTT.

The J gene is TRBJ2-3, the V gene TRBV5-6, with 7 bases that match TRBD1. This CDR3 is 14 amino acids long. The ends lost 8 bases at V and 2 bases at J; junction bases unmatched: 8. Germline V gives CDR1 SGHDT, CDR2 YYEEEE. CDR3 loop: CASDLGGHTDTQYF. The CDR3 nucleotides read TGTGCCAGTGATCTAGGGGGCCACACAGATACGCAGTATTTT. The full variable domain, in which reference TRBV5-6 and TRBJ2-3 provide the parts outside the CDR3, is DAGVTQSPTHLIKTRGQQVTLRCSPKSGHDTVSWYQQALGQGPQFIFQYYEEEERQRGNFPDRFSGHQFPNYSSELNVNALLLGDSALYLCASDLGGHTDTQYFGPGTRLTVL.

The chain has TRBV7-3 and TRBJ2-3; TRBD1 is a possible D gene (5 bases). In germline, CDR1 is SGHTA, CDR2 FQGTGA. Trimming took off 5 bases at V and 2 bases at J, with 11 bases between the two ends. The CDR3 contains 14 residues. In nucleotides, the CDR3 is TGTGCCAGCAGCCCTGGACATTCCACAGATACGCAGTATTTT. It specifies CASSPGHSTDTQYF.

In DNA, the CDR3 is TGCAGCGTTGGACAGGGCGGGAACACTGAAGCTTTCTTT. It translates to CSVGQGGNTEAFF. The chain employs TRBV29-1 and TRBJ1-1; 7 positions match TRBD1. The trim removed 4 bases at V and 1 base at J, leaving 3 bases unmatched. Per germline, CDR1 SQVTM and CDR2 ANQGSEA. There are 13 residues in the CDR3.

The chain combines TRBV9 with TRBJ2-3; 13 positions agree with TRBD2. Germline V lookup: CDR1 SGDLS, CDR2 YYNGEE. CDR3 length: 18 residues. With V trimmed by 3 bases and J by 2 bases, 9 bases remained unmatched. The CDR3: CASSEGTGLAGTTDTQYF. In DNA form, the CDR3 reads TGTGCCAGCAGCGAGGGAACGGGACTAGCGGGGACCACAGATACGCAGTATTTT.

This chain connects TRBV19 to TRBJ2-1; 9 nucleotides match TRBD2. The ends lost 6 bases at V and 3 bases at J; junction bases unmatched: 6. CDR1 is LNHDA and CDR2 is SQIVND in the germline V gene (reference sequence). The CDR3 consists of 15 residues. CDR3 sequence: CASRPGLASYNEQFF. CDR3 coding DNA: TGTGCCAGTAGGCCGGGACTAGCTAGCTACAATGAGCAGTTCTTC.

This chain uses TRBV6-5 with TRBJ1-2; TRBD1 matches 8 bases. Germline V gene sequence: CDR1 MNHEY, CDR2 SVGAGI. With V trimmed by 7 bases and J by 5 bases, 12 bases remained unmatched. This CDR3 is built from 15 residues. In nucleotides, the CDR3 is TGTGCCAGCATTCCAGGACAGGGTGGACTGTATGGCTACACCTTC. Its protein product is CASIPGQGGLYGYTF.